A single sample gave rise to the 19 T cell receptor beta chains below, sequenced in a study of technical replicates of blood from a handful of donors. Measured with immunoSEQ multiplex PCR; TCRdb has only the in-frame clones, and not every one. The repertoire holds around 83,000 clones, with 85% to 95% as singletons. Specimen: T cells isolated from PBMCs. The receptor source for this set is a human donor in good health.

In this sample, this clone turned up once. The chain couples TRBV5-1 to TRBJ2-1, with a tentative D call TRBD1 (5 bases). V was trimmed by 4 bases and J by 8 bases, leaving 13 bases between them. The germline gives CDR1 SGHRS, CDR2 YFSETQ. The CDR3 contains 13 residues. The CDR3 bases are TGCGCCAGCAGCCTGGAAAGGGGCGATGAGCAGTTCTTC. Its translation: CASSLERGDEQFF.

V is TRBV27 and J is TRBJ1-1; no definite D call. The CDR3 runs 13 residues. Germline V gene lookup returns CDR1 MNHEY and CDR2 SMNVEV (reference sequence). Trimming removed 5 bases from V and 5 bases from J, with 12 bases in between. Here the CDR3 reads CASSHPGVTEAFF. The CDR3 DNA sequence: TGTGCCAGCAGTCATCCCGGGGTAACTGAAGCTTTCTTT.

The chain carries TRBV6-1 and TRBJ2-1; 8 nucleotides line up with TRBD2. Germline CDR1 and CDR2: MNHNS and SASEGT. The CDR3 is 16 residues long. The junction had 7 bases not matched to a gene; V was cut back by 4 bases and J by 2 bases. CDR3 amino acids: CASSASGGGTYNEQFF. CDR3 DNA sequence: TGTGCCAGCAGTGCTTCCGGGGGGGGAACCTACAATGAGCAGTTCTTC.

The chain has TRBV11-3 and TRBJ2-3, with 10 bases fitting TRBD2. The CDR3 runs 16 residues. The germline CDR1 and CDR2 sequences are SGHNT and YENEEA. V lost 4 bases, J lost 4 bases, and 8 bases stayed unmatched. The CDR3 DNA follows: TGTGCCAGCAGCTCGCAAGCGGGAGGGGGCTCAGATACGCAGTATTTT. Amino acid sequence: CASSSQAGGGSDTQYF.

This clone was seen only once. The rearrangement links TRBV27 to TRBJ2-5; 7 positions match TRBD2. Germline CDR1 is MNHEY and CDR2 is SMNVEV (reference sequence). The CDR3 sequence is 17 residues long. Losses at the gene ends were 5 bases for V and 0 bases for J; bases not matched to a gene: 12. CDR3: CASSKYLEAGYQETQYF. In nucleotides, the CDR3 is TGTGCCAGCAGTAAGTACTTGGAAGCGGGGTACCAAGAGACCCAGTACTTC.

The chain couples TRBV4-1 to TRBJ2-1; 7 nucleotides align to TRBD1. The V segment lost 3 bases and the J segment 9 bases; nucleotides outside the gene matches: 8. Per germline, CDR1 MGHRA and CDR2 YSYEKL. The CDR3 has 14 amino acids. CDR3 residues: CASSQTGSSGEQFF. CDR3 in DNA: TGCGCCAGCAGCCAGACAGGGTCCTCGGGTGAGCAGTTCTTC.

The chain couples TRBV29-1 to TRBJ2-4; D remains ambiguous. The germline CDR1 and CDR2 sequences are SQVTM and ANQGSEA. Trimming pared 0 bases from V and 7 bases from J, leaving 7 bases between. The CDR3 length is 12 residues. The CDR3, as DNA: TGCAGCGTTGAAGATCTCTCTAACATTCAGTACTTC. Translated: CSVEDLSNIQYF. The full variable domain, with the rest looked up from reference TRBV29-1 and TRBJ2-4, is SAVISQKPSRDICQRGTSLTIQCQVDSQVTMMFWYRQQPGQSLTLIATANQGSEATYESGFVIDKFPISRPNLTFSTLTVSNMSPEDSSIYLCSVEDLSNIQYFGAGTRLSVL.

The V call is TRBV11-2, the J call TRBJ2-1, with D possibly matching TRBD2 (6 bases). The CDR3 runs 14 residues. Germline-derived CDR1 and CDR2 are SGHAT and FQNNGV. V lost 5 bases, J lost 2 bases, and 10 bases lay in between. CDR3 protein: CASSPSGPYNEQFF. The DNA for the CDR3 is TGTGCCAGCAGCCCGAGCGGGCCCTACAATGAGCAGTTCTTC.

The chain is built from TRBV5-1 and TRBJ2-7, with 11 bases that match TRBD2. J was trimmed by 6 bases and V by 4 bases; bases with no gene match: 3. The CDR3 consists of 13 residues. In germline, CDR1 is SGHRS, CDR2 YFSETQ. The CDR3 DNA follows: TGCGCCAGCAGCGCAGGACTAGCGGGCGAGCAGTACTTC. It codes for CASSAGLAGEQYF.

The chain employs TRBV5-4 and TRBJ2-7, with TRBD2 matching 9 bases. The germline V gene has CDR1 SGHNT and CDR2 YYREEE (reference sequence). The CDR3 extends over 15 amino acids. V lost 3 bases to trimming and J lost 3 bases; unmatched junction nucleotides: 7. CDR3 in amino acids: CASSSQGLAVYEQYF. CDR3 nucleotide sequence: TGTGCCAGCAGCTCGCAGGGACTAGCTGTCTACGAGCAGTACTTC.

The chain recombines TRBV28 with TRBJ2-3; D perhaps matches TRBD2 (5 bases). The V gene lost 8 bases and the J gene lost 4 bases, with 10 bases spanning the gap. CDR3 size: 12 residues. Germline V gene lookup returns CDR1 MDHEN and CDR2 SYDVKM. CDR3 region: CASGLDSDTQYF. CDR3 DNA: TGTGCCAGCGGTCTGGACTCAGATACGCAGTATTTT.

V gene TRBV11-1 combines with J gene TRBJ1-2; D unclear. V dropped 2 bases and J dropped 4 bases, with 8 bases sitting between them. From germline, CDR1 is SGHAT and CDR2 FQDESV (reference sequence). The length of the CDR3 is 13 residues. The DNA for the CDR3 is TGTGCCAGCAGCTTACAACGGTTCTATGGCTACACCTTC. Amino acid sequence: CASSLQRFYGYTF.

The V call is TRBV10-3, the J call TRBJ1-2; 8 nucleotides line up with TRBD1. Germline loops: CDR1 ENHRY, CDR2 SYGVKD. Trimming at V came to 6 bases and at J to 9 bases, leaving 3 bases not matched to a gene. The CDR3 loop spans 11 amino acids. The CDR3 DNA sequence: TGTGCCATCAGAGGGACAGGCCGCTACACCTTC. This sequence encodes CAIRGTGRYTF.

This chain uses TRBV6-1 with TRBJ2-5; 8 positions agree with TRBD2. This CDR3 has 18 amino acids. The V and J ends lost 2 bases and 7 bases, in that order; junction bases with no gene match: 18. Germline V CDR1 and CDR2: MNHNS, SASEGT. The CDR3 protein is CASSEFPLTSGLSGTQYF. CDR3 in DNA: TGTGCCAGCAGTGAATTTCCGTTAACTAGCGGCCTAAGTGGGACCCAGTACTTC.

This clone is medium-sized within its sample. The genes are TRBV27 and TRBJ2-7; maybe TRBD2 (5 bases). V was clipped by 0 bases and J by 2 bases, with 8 bases between them. Germline assignment: CDR1 MNHEY and CDR2 SMNVEV (reference sequence). The CDR3 consists of 14 residues. CDR3 in amino acids: CASSLSSAPYEQYF. The CDR3 coding sequence is TGTGCCAGCAGTTTATCTAGCGCCCCCTACGAGCAGTACTTC.

This clone was seen more than once but under ten times. This rearrangement joins TRBV4-1 to TRBJ1-1; 8 bases match TRBD1. CDR3 size: 20 residues. Germline lookup yields CDR1 MGHRA and CDR2 YSYEKL. J was trimmed by 2 bases and V by 0 bases; bases with no gene match: 17. CDR3 nucleotide sequence: TGCGCCAGCAGCCAAGAGCCCACTCGGACAGGGCTCTGGGTTAACACTGAAGCTTTCTTT. It specifies CASSQEPTRTGLWVNTEAFF.

The chain carries TRBV14 and TRBJ2-3; weak D call: TRBD2 (6 bases). The CDR3 has 14 amino acids. Between the trimmed V and J ends, which lost 1 base and 3 bases, there was a span of 8 bases. Germline CDR1 SGHDN, CDR2 FVKESK. In DNA form, the CDR3 reads TGTGCCAGCAGCCAAGGACTAGGGACAGATACGCAGTATTTT. It specifies CASSQGLGTDTQYF.

The rearrangement joins TRBV5-6 to TRBJ2-6; perhaps TRBD1 as D (8 bases). Trimming took off 4 bases at V and 5 bases at J, with 22 bases between the two ends. Germline-derived CDR1 and CDR2 are SGHDT and YYEEEE. This CDR3 contains 18 residues. The chain's CDR3 is CASSPGGQDLNRANVLTF. Here the CDR3 DNA reads TGTGCCAGCAGCCCGGGGGGACAGGACCTCAATAGGGCCAACGTCCTGACTTTC.

The table lists this clone with a count of one. DNA of the CDR3: TGTGCCAGCAGCATGGGACAGGGTGAAACCGGGGAGCTGTTTTTT. This encodes CASSMGQGETGELFF. V is TRBV11-3 and J is TRBJ2-2; 9 bases map to TRBD1. Germline V gene sequence: CDR1 SGHNT, CDR2 YENEEA. CDR3 size: 15 residues. V shed 5 bases and J 5 bases; nucleotides not matched to a gene: 6.